This entry features one T cell receptor beta chain sequence. This entry belongs to a study of blood T cell repertoires in COVID-19. Study context: The samples span acute and convalescent COVID-19 from the United States, Italy and Spain.

Sequencing was performed with immunoSEQ multiplex PCR; in TCRdb, only in-frame clones are kept and a portion is missing. The sample includes approximately 29,000 clones, around nine tenths of them seen just once. Germline CDR1 and CDR2: SGHRS and YFSETQ. V shed 4 bases and J 4 bases; nucleotides not matched to a gene: 16. The CDR3 covers 17 residues. The rearrangement links TRBV5-1 to TRBJ1-1; the match to TRBD1 covers 7 bases. The sample was peripheral blood. The clonotype originates from a human donor with active COVID-19. The donor label of this sample is uncertain. The CDR3 loop is CASSLLGRGLASTEAFF. In nucleotides, the CDR3 is TGCGCCAGCAGCCTCCTGGGAAGGGGGCTTGCAAGCACTGAAGCTTTCTTT.